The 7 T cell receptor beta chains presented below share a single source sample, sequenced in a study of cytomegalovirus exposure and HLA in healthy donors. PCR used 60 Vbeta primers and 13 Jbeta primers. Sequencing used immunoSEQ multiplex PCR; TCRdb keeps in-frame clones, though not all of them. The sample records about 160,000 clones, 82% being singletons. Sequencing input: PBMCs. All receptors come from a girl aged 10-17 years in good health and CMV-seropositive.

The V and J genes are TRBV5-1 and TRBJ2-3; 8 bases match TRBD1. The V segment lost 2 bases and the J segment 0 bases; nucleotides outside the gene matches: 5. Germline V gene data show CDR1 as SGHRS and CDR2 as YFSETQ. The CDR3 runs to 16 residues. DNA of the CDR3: TGCGCCAGCAGCTTTCTGCAGGGGGCGAGCACAGATACGCAGTATTTT. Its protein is CASSFLQGASTDTQYF.

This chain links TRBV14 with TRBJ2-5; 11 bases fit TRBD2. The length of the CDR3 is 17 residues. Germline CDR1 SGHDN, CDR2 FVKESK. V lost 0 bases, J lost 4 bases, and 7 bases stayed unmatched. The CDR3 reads CASSQDLIAGGGETQYF. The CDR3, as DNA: TGTGCCAGCAGCCAAGATCTTATAGCGGGAGGGGGAGAGACCCAGTACTTC.

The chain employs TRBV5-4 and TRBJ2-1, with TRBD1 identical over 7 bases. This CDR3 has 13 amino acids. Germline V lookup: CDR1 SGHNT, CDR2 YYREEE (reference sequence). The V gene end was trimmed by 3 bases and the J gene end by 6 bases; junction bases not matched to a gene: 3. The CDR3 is CASSSGTANEQFF. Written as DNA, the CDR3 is TGTGCCAGCAGCTCCGGGACAGCCAATGAGCAGTTCTTC.

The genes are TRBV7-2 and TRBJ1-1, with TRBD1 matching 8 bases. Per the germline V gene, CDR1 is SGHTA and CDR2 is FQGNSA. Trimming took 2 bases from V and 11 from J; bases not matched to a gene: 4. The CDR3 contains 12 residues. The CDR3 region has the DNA TGTGCCAGCAGCTTAAACAGGGGGTATGCTTTCTTT. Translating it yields CASSLNRGYAFF.

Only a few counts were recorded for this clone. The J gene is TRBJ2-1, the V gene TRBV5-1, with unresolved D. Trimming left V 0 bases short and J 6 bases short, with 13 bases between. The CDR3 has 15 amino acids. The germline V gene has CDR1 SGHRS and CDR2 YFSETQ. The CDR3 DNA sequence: TGCGCCAGCAGCTTGGTCGAAGTAGCCGTCAATGAGCAGTTCTTC. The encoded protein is CASSLVEVAVNEQFF.

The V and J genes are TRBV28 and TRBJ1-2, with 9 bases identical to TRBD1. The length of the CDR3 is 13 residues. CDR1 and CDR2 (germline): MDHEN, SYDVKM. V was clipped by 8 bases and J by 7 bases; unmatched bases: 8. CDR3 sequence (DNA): TGTGCCAGCCAAGAGGGACAGGGTCGTGGCTACACCTTC. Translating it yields CASQEGQGRGYTF.

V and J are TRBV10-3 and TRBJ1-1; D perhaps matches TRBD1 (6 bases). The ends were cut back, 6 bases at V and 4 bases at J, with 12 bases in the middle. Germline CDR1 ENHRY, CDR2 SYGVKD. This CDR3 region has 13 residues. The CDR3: CAISLGGATEAFF. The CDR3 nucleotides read TGTGCCATCAGCCTTGGGGGGGCCACTGAAGCTTTCTTT.